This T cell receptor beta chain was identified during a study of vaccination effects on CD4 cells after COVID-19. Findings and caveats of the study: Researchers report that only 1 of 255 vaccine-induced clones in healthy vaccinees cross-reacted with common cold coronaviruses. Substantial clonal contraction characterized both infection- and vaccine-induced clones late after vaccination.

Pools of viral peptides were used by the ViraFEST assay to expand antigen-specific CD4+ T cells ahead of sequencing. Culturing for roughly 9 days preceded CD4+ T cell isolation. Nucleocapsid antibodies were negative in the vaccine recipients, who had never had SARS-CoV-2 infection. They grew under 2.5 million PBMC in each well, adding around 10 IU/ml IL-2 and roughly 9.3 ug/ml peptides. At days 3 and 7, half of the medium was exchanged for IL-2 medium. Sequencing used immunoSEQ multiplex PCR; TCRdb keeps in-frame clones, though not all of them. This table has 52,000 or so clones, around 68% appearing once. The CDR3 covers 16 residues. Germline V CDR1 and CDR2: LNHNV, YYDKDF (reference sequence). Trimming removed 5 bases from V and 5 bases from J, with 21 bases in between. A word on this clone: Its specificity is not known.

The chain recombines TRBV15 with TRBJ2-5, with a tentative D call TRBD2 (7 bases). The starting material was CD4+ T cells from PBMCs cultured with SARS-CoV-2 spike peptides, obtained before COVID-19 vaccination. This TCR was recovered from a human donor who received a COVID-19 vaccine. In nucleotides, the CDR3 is TGTGCCACCAGCTCCCTGGGGGGGGGCGCCGGGGAGACCCAGTACTTC. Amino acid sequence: CATSSLGGGAGETQYF.